The present TCR beta chain was sequenced within a study of shared clonotypes between healthy human individuals (dated by TCRdb to 2019 to 2021). Study-level background: The cohort included a few men and a couple of women between 18 and 49 years of age. The study deeply sequenced blood TCR repertoires of roughly five healthy adults to estimate repertoire size and the extent of clonotype sharing between individuals. To increase sequencing depth and limit assay-specific biases, TCR repertoire library preparation and sequencing were carried out by different laboratories using diverse techniques. Per donor, leukapheresis produced somewhere between about 0.9 and 9.5 billion PBMCs.

In the case of this clone: What this receptor recognizes is not known. One junction end disagrees with the germline gene, perhaps due to a read error.

General findings and caveats noted by the study authors: Only blood was sampled, and tissue TCR repertoires likely differ from those in blood. The small number of donors limited the genetic and exposure-history diversity represented. Pairwise subsampling led to the expectation that sequencing depth would affect the degree of clonotype sharing among donors.

Donors were healthy HIV-negative adults with no recently reported acute infections or vaccinations. Every donor was a Caucasian adult residing in Nashville, Tennessee, USA. For unsorted samples, tens of millions of PBMCs were counted and genomic DNA was extracted with the QIAamp DNA Blood Mini kit. Blood was obtained by leukapheresis, after which PBMCs were separated by Ficoll-Histopaque density gradient centrifugation and cryopreserved in liquid nitrogen vapor phase. Using the deep immunoSEQ assay, TCR CDR3 regions were amplified from genomic DNA by multiplex PCR. For each cell subset, the extracted genomic DNA was distributed evenly across all wells of several immunoSEQ 96-well plates, and each plate served as one replicate. Each replicate PCR for unsorted PBMC received roughly 290 ng genomic DNA, equal to tens of thousands of T cell genomes. Ten immunoSEQ deep assay plates were used to sequence the unsorted PBMC genomic DNA. Purified libraries were quantified with a Qubit 3.0 fluorometer, sized on a Bioanalyzer 2100, and re-quantified with the KAPA Library Quantification kit. Every immunoSEQ 96-well plate was sequenced on a dedicated single-read 150-cycle Illumina NextSeq 550 flow cell. Per the authors' processing: Because the immunoSEQ output included only junctional sequences and no quality scores, the filtering could not be the same as the filtering used for full-length reads. To assign V/J genes and CDR3, sequences were annotated against IMGT germline references using PyIR, a Python wrapper for IgBLAST v1.9. Reads were filtered out if the reads had weak V/J assignments (E-value above 1e-6), no CDR3, stop codons, out-of-frame junctions, or ambiguous translated residues. V3J clonotypes were defined as sequences sharing an identical inferred V gene, J gene, and CDR3 amino acid sequence. Percentage overlap between repertoires was computed as shared unique clonotypes divided by the size of the smaller repertoire. Repertoire richness was assessed with RTK rarefaction, the Chao1 estimator, and Recon v2.1 estimates of unobserved clonotypes. TCRdb provides this immuneACCESS table in a form limited to in-frame rearrangements. Some clones are lacking; in checked studies, under half of them reflect an unresolved V gene, and why the rest are absent is not known. Clonal size and the V and J genes are those of that table, whereas D and trimming came from the DNA. This sample comprises fewer than 550,000 clones, 75% to 80% of them detected only once. Around 12% of the sample comes from the top ten.

The sample taken for sequencing was PBMCs. The sequence was obtained from a woman aged 40 to 50 in good health. Some clones in this sample may be carry-over from other donors' samples.

The DNA reads as follows: TGTGCCAGTAACCCTAGCGGGAGCTCCTTCAATGAGCAGTTCTTC. This is translated as CASNPSGSSFNEQFF. This chain is built from TRBV19 and TRBJ2-1; TRBD2 agrees with 10 junctional bases. Reading the germline V gene (reference sequence) gives CDR1 LNHDA and CDR2 SQIVND. The CDR3 starts with the cysteine, ends with the phenylalanine, and has 15 residues. Only CDR3 DNA remains: 45 bases, in frame from the first base. Extended through the reference TRBV19 and TRBJ2-1 proteins, this CDR3 yields the full variable domain: DGGITQSPKYLFRKEGQNVTLSCEQNLNHDAMYWYRQDPGQGLRLIYYSQIVNDFQKGDIAEGYSVSREKKESFPLTVTSAQKNPTAFYLCASNPSGSSFNEQFFGPGTRLTVL.